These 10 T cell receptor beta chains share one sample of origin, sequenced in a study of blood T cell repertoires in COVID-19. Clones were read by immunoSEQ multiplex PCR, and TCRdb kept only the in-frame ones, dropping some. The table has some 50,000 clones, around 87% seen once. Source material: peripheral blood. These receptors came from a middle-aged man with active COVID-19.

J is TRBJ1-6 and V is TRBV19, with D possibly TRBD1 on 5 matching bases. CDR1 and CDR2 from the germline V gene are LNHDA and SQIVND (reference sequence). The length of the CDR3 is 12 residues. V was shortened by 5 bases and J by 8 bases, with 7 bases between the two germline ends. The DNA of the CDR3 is TGTGCCAGTAGTGCGGGGGATTCACCCCTCCACTTT. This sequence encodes CASSAGDSPLHF.

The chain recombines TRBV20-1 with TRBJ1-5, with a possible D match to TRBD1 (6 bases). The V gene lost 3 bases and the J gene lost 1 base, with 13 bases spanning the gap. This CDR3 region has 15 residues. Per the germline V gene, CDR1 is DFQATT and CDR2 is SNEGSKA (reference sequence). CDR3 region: CSASGQGLSNQPQHF. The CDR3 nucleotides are TGCAGTGCTAGTGGTCAGGGGCTAAGCAATCAGCCCCAGCATTTT.

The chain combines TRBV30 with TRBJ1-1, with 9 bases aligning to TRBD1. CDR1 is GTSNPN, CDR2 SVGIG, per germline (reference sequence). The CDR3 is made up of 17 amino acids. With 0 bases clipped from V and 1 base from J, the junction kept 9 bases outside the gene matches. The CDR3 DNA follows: TGTGCCTGGAGTGTCATCCTACAGGGGGCGGCGAACACTGAAGCTTTCTTT. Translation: CAWSVILQGAANTEAFF.

In DNA form, the CDR3 reads TGTGCCAGCAGCCTGCTTCGAGGAGGCACTGAAGCTTTCTTT. Translation: CASSLLRGGTEAFF. This rearrangement joins TRBV14 to TRBJ1-1; no clear D. The V end was cut by 4 bases, the J end by 4 bases, with 13 bases between. The CDR3 runs 14 residues. Germline CDR1 reads SGHDN; CDR2 reads FVKESK.

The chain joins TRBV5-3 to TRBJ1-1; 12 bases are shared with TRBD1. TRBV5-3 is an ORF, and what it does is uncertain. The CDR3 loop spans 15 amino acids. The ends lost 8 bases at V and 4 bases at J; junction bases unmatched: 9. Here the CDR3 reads CARSGTGGSVTEAFF. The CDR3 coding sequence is TGTGCCAGGTCCGGGACAGGGGGCTCGGTCACTGAAGCTTTCTTT.

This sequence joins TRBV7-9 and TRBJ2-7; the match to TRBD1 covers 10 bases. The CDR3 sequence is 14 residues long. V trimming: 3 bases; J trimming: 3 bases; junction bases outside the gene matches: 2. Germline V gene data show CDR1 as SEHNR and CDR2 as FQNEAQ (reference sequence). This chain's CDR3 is CASSLGDRGYEQYF. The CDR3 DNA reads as TGTGCCAGCAGCTTGGGGGACAGGGGCTACGAGCAGTACTTC.

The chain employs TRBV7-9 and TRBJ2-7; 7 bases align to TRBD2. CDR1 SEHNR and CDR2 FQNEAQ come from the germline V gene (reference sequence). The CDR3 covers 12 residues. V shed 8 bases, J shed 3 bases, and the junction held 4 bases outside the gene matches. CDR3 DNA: TGTGCCAGCCAGGGAGGGAACTACGAGCAGTACTTC. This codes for CASQGGNYEQYF.

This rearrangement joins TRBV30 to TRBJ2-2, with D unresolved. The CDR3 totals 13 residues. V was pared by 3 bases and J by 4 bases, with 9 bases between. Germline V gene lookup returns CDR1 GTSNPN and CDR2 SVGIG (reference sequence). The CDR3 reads CAWRGLITGELFF. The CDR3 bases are TGTGCCTGGAGGGGCCTCATCACCGGGGAGCTGTTTTTT.

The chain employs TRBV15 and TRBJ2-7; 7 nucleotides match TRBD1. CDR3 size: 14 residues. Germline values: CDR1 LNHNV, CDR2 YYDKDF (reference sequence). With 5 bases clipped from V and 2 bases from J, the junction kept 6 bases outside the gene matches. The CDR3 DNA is TGTGCCACCAGCGGGGAACAGGGGCCCTACGAGCAGTACTTC. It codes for CATSGEQGPYEQYF.

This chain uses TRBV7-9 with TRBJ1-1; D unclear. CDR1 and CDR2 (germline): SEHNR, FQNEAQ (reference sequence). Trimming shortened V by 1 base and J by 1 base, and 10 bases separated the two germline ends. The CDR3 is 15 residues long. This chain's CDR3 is CASSLGRTGNTEAFF. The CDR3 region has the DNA TGTGCCAGCAGCTTAGGTAGGACTGGGAACACTGAAGCTTTCTTT.